The 13 T cell receptor beta chains below come from one sample, sequenced in a study of regulatory T cells in long-lasting Graves disease. Relying on iRepertoire HTBI primers and Arm-PCR of CDR3 regions, the team built TCR beta libraries. TCRdb re-called the multiplex PCR reads through MiXCR, storing one row per CDR3 protein. This table holds around 400,000 distinct CDR3 sequences, roughly a sixth found once. Time point denoted: newly diagnosed GD, antithyroid drugs for less than 3 months. The TCR library was made from RNA that had been extracted from PBMCs in TRIzol. Specimen: peripheral blood mononuclear cells (PBMCs), collected at new diagnosis, from a patient treated with antithyroid drugs. The receptors shown here come from a female donor with Graves disease.

This clonotype was counted many times. The chain couples TRBV2 to TRBJ2-2; 8 bases match TRBD2. This CDR3 contains 15 residues. Germline assignment: CDR1 SNHLY and CDR2 FYNNEI. With 6 bases clipped from V and 4 bases from J, the junction kept 7 bases outside the gene matches. Written as DNA, the CDR3 is TGTGCCAGCAGAACTAGCGGCGGGTTCACCGGGGAGCTGTTTTTT. Its translation: CASRTSGGFTGELFF.

This clonotype came up many times. CDR3 sequence (DNA): TGCAGTGCCAGGGGGTCAGAATCGGTCACAGATACGCAGTATTTT. It is translated as CSARGSESVTDTQYF. The chain couples TRBV20-1 to TRBJ2-3; 7 bases align to TRBD1. This CDR3 is 15 amino acids long. V lost 6 bases and J lost 2; bases outside the gene matches: 11. From germline, CDR1 is DFQATT and CDR2 SNEGSKA (reference sequence).

This clonotype was seen at least ten times. The V call is TRBV20-1, the J call TRBJ2-7, with 10 bases lining up with TRBD1. The germline V gene encodes CDR1 DFQATT and CDR2 SNEGSKA (reference sequence). J gave up 5 bases and V 6 bases, and 10 bases lay outside the gene matches. CDR3 size: 14 residues. The CDR3 nucleotides read TGCAGTGCGACCCGGGGGACAGGGGTCCACGAGCAGTACTTC. Its protein product is CSATRGTGVHEQYF.

This clonotype was detected many times. V gene TRBV11-1 combines with J gene TRBJ2-3; D is undetermined. V shed 2 bases and J shed 4 bases, with 4 bases lying between them. Germline V gene lookup returns CDR1 SGHAT and CDR2 FQDESV (reference sequence). The CDR3 spans 12 residues. The CDR3 sequence: CASSLFPDTQYF. The CDR3 DNA follows: TGTGCCAGCAGCTTATTTCCAGATACGCAGTATTTT.

This clonotype was detected many times. The gene calls are TRBV14 and TRBJ2-5, with 7 nucleotides matching TRBD2. Germline V gives CDR1 SGHDN, CDR2 FVKESK. The CDR3 consists of 17 residues. V dropped 0 bases and J dropped 3; count of bases not matched to a gene: 10. The CDR3 loop is CASSQDVKASGEETQYF. CDR3 nucleotide sequence: TGTGCCAGCAGCCAAGATGTAAAGGCTAGCGGTGAAGAGACCCAGTACTTC.

This clonotype was counted between two and nine times. CDR3 nucleotides: TGTGCCATCAATAGTCGGGGGGATGCCTCTGGGGCCAACGTCCTGACTTTC. It yields the protein CAINSRGDASGANVLTF. The chain combines TRBV10-3 with TRBJ2-6; TRBD2 aligns across 7 bases. J was trimmed by 0 bases and V by 7 bases; bases with no gene match: 9. The CDR3 spans 17 residues. CDR1 ENHRY and CDR2 SYGVKD come from the germline V gene.

V gene TRBV7-9 combines with J gene TRBJ2-3; 12 bases align to TRBD2. The CDR3 totals 20 residues. CDR1 SEHNR and CDR2 FQNEAQ come from the germline V gene (reference sequence). After removal of 1 base from V and 1 base from J, the junction contained 12 bases not matched to a gene. The DNA for the CDR3 is TGTGCCAGCAGCTTAGTGTTCCTAGCGGGGGGGCCTGACGGCACAGATACGCAGTATTTT. It encodes CASSLVFLAGGPDGTDTQYF.

This clonotype has a count of ten or more. The V call is TRBV2, the J call TRBJ1-4; D might be TRBD1 (5 bases). Deletions cut 8 bases from V and 2 bases from J, with 15 bases between. Germline CDR1 and CDR2: SNHLY and FYNNEI. The length of the CDR3 is 15 residues. The CDR3 DNA reads as TGTGCCAGCTCAACCGAGGGACGCACTAATGAAAAACTGTTTTTT. Amino acids: CASSTEGRTNEKLFF.

Notes on this clonotype: One base away lies a much larger clone, so this may be a sequencing read error. The chain links TRBV20-1 to TRBJ2-7; TRBD2 agrees at 9 bases. This CDR3 region has 15 residues. The germline V gene encodes CDR1 DFQATT and CDR2 SNEGSKA (reference sequence). The V gene end was trimmed by 0 bases and the J gene end by 7 bases; junction bases not matched to a gene: 10. The CDR3 DNA is TGCAGTGCTAGAGATCTAGCGGGGACGAACAATGAGCAGTACTTC. It is translated as CSARDLAGTNNEQYF.

This clonotype was seen a few times. This chain uses TRBV19 with TRBJ1-6; D remains ambiguous. From germline, CDR1 is LNHDA and CDR2 SQIVND (reference sequence). CDR3 size: 15 residues. The V end lost 3 bases, the J end lost 7 bases, and 13 bases lay between the germline ends. The CDR3 DNA reads TGTGCCAGTAGTATCGGTGGTTTTTACAATTCACCCCTCCACTTT. Residues: CASSIGGFYNSPLHF.

There are many counts of this clonotype. The rearrangement links TRBV11-2 to TRBJ1-1; no firm D call. V dropped 0 bases and J dropped 5 bases, with 7 bases sitting between them. The CDR3 runs to 13 residues. Looked up from germline, CDR1 is SGHAT and CDR2 is FQNNGV. Written as DNA, the CDR3 is TGTGCCAGCAGCTTAGATCAACAAACTGAAGCTTTCTTT. Encoded protein: CASSLDQQTEAFF.

This clonotype has only a few counts. This CDR3 reads CASRPAGVYYEQYF. The CDR3 coding sequence is TGTGCCAGCAGACCAGCGGGAGTTTACTACGAGCAGTACTTC. The gene calls are TRBV6-1 and TRBJ2-7; 8 bases line up with TRBD2. V shed 6 bases, J shed 3 bases, and the junction held 7 bases outside the gene matches. Germline assignment: CDR1 MNHNS and CDR2 SASEGT. CDR3 size: 14 residues.

The chain joins TRBV13 to TRBJ2-3; D gene ambiguous. The CDR3 is made up of 13 amino acids. V was cut by 6 bases and J by 5 bases, with 12 bases left in between. The germline V gene has CDR1 PRHDT and CDR2 FYEKMQ (reference sequence). This CDR3 reads CASRFDRLDTQYF. The CDR3 DNA sequence: TGTGCCAGCAGATTTGATCGCCTAGATACGCAGTATTTT.